Presented here are 30 T cell receptor beta chains from one specimen sequenced in a study of blood T cells in healthy people across ages. A second PCR, run for about 7 to 11 cycles, used a sample-barcoded 5' primer plus a J-beta primer mix. TCRdb reanalysed the 5' RACE reads using MiXCR and keeps one entry per CDR3 protein. The sample has hundreds of thousands of distinct CDR3 sequences; 55% to 75% are singletons. The sequencing sample was made of blood. These receptors were obtained from a man under 40 in good health.

The chain couples TRBV6-6 to TRBJ1-6; TRBD1 agrees at 11 bases. The trim removed 6 bases at V and 6 bases at J, leaving 7 bases unmatched. CDR3 size: 16 residues. Germline loops: CDR1 MNHNY, CDR2 SVGAGI (reference sequence). CDR3 sequence reads: CASSLGQGGSNSPLHF. DNA for the CDR3: TGTGCCAGCAGCTTGGGACAGGGGGGAAGTAATTCACCCCTCCACTTT.

The CDR3 loop reads CASTRQGTQETQYF. CDR3 in DNA: TGTGCCAGCACCCGCCAGGGGACCCAAGAGACCCAGTACTTC. The J gene is TRBJ2-5, the V gene TRBV28; a possible D gene is TRBD1 (6 bases). The ends were cut back, 7 bases at V and 1 base at J, with 13 bases in the middle. Germline assignment: CDR1 MDHEN and CDR2 SYDVKM. The CDR3 extends over 14 amino acids.

The count of this clonotype is one. The chain uses TRBV11-2 and TRBJ2-3; D gene ambiguous. From germline, CDR1 is SGHAT and CDR2 FQNNGV. The length of the CDR3 is 13 residues. V was cut by 1 base and J by 6 bases, with 8 bases left in between. CDR3 nucleotides: TGTGCCAGCAGCTTAGGGCTCCGGGATACGCAGTATTTT. It codes for CASSLGLRDTQYF.

In its sample, this clonotype was seen a few times. The V gene is TRBV30, the J gene TRBJ2-7, with D possibly matching TRBD1 (6 bases). From germline, CDR1 is GTSNPN and CDR2 SVGIG (reference sequence). There are 13 residues in the CDR3. V was pared by 2 bases and J by 3 bases, with 11 bases between. CDR3 region: CAWSNRADYEQYF. CDR3 coding DNA: TGTGCCTGGAGTAACAGGGCCGACTACGAGCAGTACTTC.

A single count supports this clonotype. The chain has TRBV28 and TRBJ2-1; D is possibly TRBD2 (7 bases). This CDR3 spans 16 amino acids. CDR1 MDHEN and CDR2 SYDVKM come from the germline V gene. V was clipped by 5 bases and J by 6 bases, with 20 bases between them. The CDR3: CASSLPRGAGRNEQFF. For the CDR3, the DNA is TGTGCCAGCAGTCTACCACGGGGGGCAGGGCGCAATGAGCAGTTCTTC. Full variable domain (outside the CDR3, taken from reference TRBV28 and TRBJ2-1): DVKVTQSSRYLVKRTGEKVFLECVQDMDHENMFWYRQDPGLGLRLIYFSYDVKMKEKGDIPEGYSVSREKKERFSLILESASTNQTSMYLCASSLPRGAGRNEQFFGPGTRLTVL.

The J gene is TRBJ2-4, the V gene TRBV9, with a tentative D call TRBD1 (5 bases). This CDR3 contains 14 residues. Germline V gives CDR1 SGDLS, CDR2 YYNGEE. Deletions cut 0 bases from V and 8 bases from J, with 12 bases between. CDR3 residues: CASSVEPGYYIQYF. CDR3 bases: TGTGCCAGCAGCGTAGAGCCAGGGTACTACATTCAGTACTTC.

The rearrangement links TRBV7-9 to TRBJ2-1; TRBD1 aligns across 7 bases. This CDR3 is 16 amino acids long. The V gene's germline CDR1 is SEHNR and CDR2 FQNEAQ (reference sequence). After removal of 4 bases from V and 8 bases from J, the junction contained 14 bases not matched to a gene. Here the CDR3 DNA reads TGTGCCAGCAGCTCGATCCGGGACAGACTGTTGGATGAGCAGTTCTTC. This translates into CASSSIRDRLLDEQFF.

V gene TRBV3-1 combines with J gene TRBJ1-1; D gene uncertain. CDR3 length equals 12 residues. The germline V gene encodes CDR1 LGHDT and CDR2 YNNKEL (reference sequence). V was pared by 11 bases and J by 3 bases, with 13 bases between. The CDR3 spells CAAGRGDTEAFF. CDR3 in DNA: TGTGCCGCCGGCCGGGGAGACACTGAAGCTTTCTTT. Looking up the rest from reference TRBV3-1 and TRBJ1-1 gives the full variable domain: DTAVSQTPKYLVTQMGNDKSIKCEQNLGHDTMYWYKQDSKKFLKIMFSYNNKELIINETVPNRFSPKSPDKAHLNLHINSLELGDSAVYFCAAGRGDTEAFFGQGTRLTVV.

This chain links TRBV20-1 with TRBJ2-1, with D possibly matching TRBD2 (6 bases). Germline V gene data show CDR1 as DFQATT and CDR2 as SNEGSKA (reference sequence). This CDR3 has 14 amino acids. CDR3 nucleotides: TGCAGCACCTGGACGGGAGAAACGTACAATGAGCAGTTCTTC. It translates to CSTWTGETYNEQFF.

The CDR3 spells CASIGHLGYEQYF. DNA for the CDR3: TGTGCCAGCATCGGACACTTGGGCTACGAGCAGTACTTC. The V call is TRBV28, the J call TRBJ2-7; perhaps TRBD1 as D (5 bases). This CDR3 contains 13 residues. Trimming shortened V by 7 bases and J by 3 bases, and 13 bases separated the two germline ends. Germline V gene lookup returns CDR1 MDHEN and CDR2 SYDVKM.

This clonotype has a handful of counts. CDR3 coding DNA: TGTGCCAGCACACACAAAGGCTCCTACAATGAGCAGTTCTTC. This translates into CASTHKGSYNEQFF. The rearrangement uses TRBV7-3 and TRBJ2-1; no clear D. Germline lookup yields CDR1 SGHTA and CDR2 FQGTGA. The CDR3 covers 14 residues. Between the trimmed V and J ends, which lost 7 bases and 0 bases, there was a span of 10 bases.

The sample holds many counts of this clonotype. CDR3 in DNA: TGTGCCAGCAGCCTTGACAGAGACTACGAGCAGTACTTC. Amino acids: CASSLDRDYEQYF. This chain uses TRBV12-3 or TRBV12-4 with TRBJ2-7, with D perhaps matching TRBD1 (5 bases). This CDR3 is 13 amino acids long. Trimming removed 6 bases at V and 3 bases at J, with 12 bases between.

J is TRBJ2-5 and V is TRBV7-6; D is possibly TRBD2 (6 bases). The J call could be wrong; TRBJ2-7 is a better fit for the DNA end. This CDR3 is built from 13 residues. The V gene's germline CDR1 is SGHVS and CDR2 FNYEAQ. The CDR3 DNA is TGTGCCAGCAGCGGCGCGGGGAACTACGAGCAGTACTTC. Translating it yields CASSGAGNYEQYF.

V usage is TRBV12-3 or TRBV12-4 and J usage is TRBJ1-3; TRBD1 is a possible D gene (5 bases). Trimming took off 7 bases at V and 3 bases at J, with 19 bases between the two ends. This CDR3 spans 16 amino acids. The CDR3, as DNA: TGTGCCAGCACCGCTCCGGGACGACGATATGGAAACACCATATATTTT. The encoded protein is CASTAPGRRYGNTIYF.

The J gene is TRBJ2-7, the V gene TRBV6-2 or TRBV6-3, with D unresolved. The germline V gene encodes CDR1 MNHEY and CDR2 SVGEGT. This CDR3 has 14 amino acids. Trimming took 0 bases from V and 6 from J, leaving 12 bases between them. The CDR3 region is CASSYSKVSSEQYF. CDR3 sequence (DNA): TGTGCCAGCAGTTACTCGAAGGTTAGCAGCGAGCAGTACTTC.

This clonotype came up a few times. V gene TRBV10-3 combines with J gene TRBJ2-7, with no clear D. Germline V gene data show CDR1 as ENHRY and CDR2 as SYGVKD. Trimming stripped 2 bases from V and 7 bases from J, with 9 bases between. The CDR3 spans 12 residues. CDR3 residues: CAISEAPYEQYF. The CDR3 DNA sequence: TGTGCCATCAGTGAGGCACCGTATGAGCAGTACTTC.

This clonotype was recorded a few times. The V gene is TRBV20-1, the J gene TRBJ2-5; TRBD1 aligns across 10 bases. The V segment lost 6 bases and the J segment 0 bases; nucleotides outside the gene matches: 10. Germline V gene sequence: CDR1 DFQATT, CDR2 SNEGSKA (reference sequence). The CDR3 has 16 amino acids. CDR3 loop: CSAIDRGRPYQETQYF. In nucleotides, the CDR3 is TGCAGTGCCATAGACAGGGGGCGACCGTACCAAGAGACCCAGTACTTC.

This chain uses TRBV24-1 with TRBJ1-5; D uncertain. This CDR3 is built from 15 residues. With 6 bases removed from V and 2 bases from J, the gap between germline ends came to 13 bases. Germline V gene data show CDR1 as KGHDR and CDR2 as SFDVKD. CDR3 sequence (DNA): TGTGCCACCAGTTCGGGTAAGGAAGGCAATCAGCCCCAGCATTTT. Translation: CATSSGKEGNQPQHF.

In this sample, this clonotype turned up a few times. V is TRBV7-8 and J is TRBJ1-2; D might be TRBD1 (6 bases). CDR3 length equals 12 residues. Between the trimmed V and J ends, which lost 7 bases and 6 bases, there was a span of 12 bases. The V gene's germline CDR1 is SGHVS and CDR2 FQNEAQ. The DNA of the CDR3 is TGTGCCAGCACTACAGGGTACAATGGCTACACCTTC. The encoded protein is CASTTGYNGYTF.

This sequence joins TRBV11-1 and TRBJ2-7, with D possibly being TRBD1 (6 bases). CDR3 length equals 13 residues. V shed 1 base and J shed 7 bases, with 11 bases lying between them. From germline, CDR1 is SGHAT and CDR2 FQDESV (reference sequence). CDR3 DNA sequence: TGTGCCAGCAGCTTAGTCAGGGGCCGGGAGCAGTACTTC. Translating it yields CASSLVRGREQYF.

The chain carries TRBV7-2 and TRBJ2-1; tentatively, D is TRBD1 (5 bases). With 5 bases removed from V and 2 bases from J, the gap between germline ends came to 13 bases. The CDR3 consists of 15 residues. Germline CDR1 and CDR2: SGHTA and FQGNSA. In nucleotides, the CDR3 is TGTGCCAGCAGCCCAGCAGGGATCGCCTACAATGAGCAGTTCTTC. Amino acid sequence: CASSPAGIAYNEQFF.

Regarding this clonotype: One base away lies a much larger clone, so this may be a sequencing read error. This chain links TRBV7-2 with TRBJ1-2; no firm D call. CDR1 and CDR2 from the germline V gene are SGHTA and FQGNSA. The germline V and J ends were trimmed by 1 base and 4 bases, with 10 bases remaining between them. The CDR3 loop spans 14 amino acids. CDR3 coding DNA: TGTGCCAGCAGCTTAGAACGGGTCCCCTATGGCTACACCTTC. Its protein is CASSLERVPYGYTF.

This rearrangement joins TRBV6-2 or TRBV6-3 to TRBJ2-1; 7 bases align to TRBD2. The end of the DNA aligns better with TRBJ2-7, so the J call may be wrong. This CDR3 is 14 amino acids long. CDR1 MNHEY and CDR2 SVGEGT come from the germline V gene. The CDR3 is CASSTRREDNEQYF. CDR3 nucleotides: TGTGCCAGCAGCACACGCCGGGAGGACAATGAGCAGTACTTC.

V and J are TRBV3-1 and TRBJ1-5, with unresolved D. The CDR3 is 13 amino acids. Looked up from germline, CDR1 is LGHDT and CDR2 is YNNKEL (reference sequence). Trimming took off 4 bases at V and 5 bases at J, with 9 bases between the two ends. CDR3 DNA: TGTGCCAGCAGCCCGGGAGACGATCAGCCCCAGCATTTT. As protein: CASSPGDDQPQHF.

The table lists this clonotype with many counts. For the CDR3, the DNA is TGTGCCAGCAGTGGGAACAATGAGCAGTTCTTC. Its protein product is CASSGNNEQFF. V gene TRBV7-9 combines with J gene TRBJ2-1; no reliable D call. The CDR3 is made up of 11 amino acids. CDR1 and CDR2 (germline): SEHNR, FQNEAQ (reference sequence). V was cut by 6 bases and J by 5 bases, with 5 bases left in between.

A word on this clonotype: The junction shows a germline mismatch at one end, possibly a read error. The rearrangement links TRBV20-1 to TRBJ2-4; D may match TRBD1 or TRBD2 (5 bases each). CDR3 length: 14 amino acids. From germline, CDR1 is DFQATT and CDR2 SNEGSKA (reference sequence). CDR3 residues: CSASSIRGKDIQYF. The CDR3 coding sequence is TGCAGTGCTAGTTCAATCCGGGGCAAAGACATTCAGTACTTC.

The chain links TRBV2 to TRBJ2-3; D possibly matches TRBD1 or TRBD2 (5 bases each). This CDR3 has 14 amino acids. Germline CDR1 reads SNHLY; CDR2 reads FYNNEI. The germline V and J ends were trimmed by 4 bases and 2 bases, with 10 bases remaining between them. The chain's CDR3 is CASSVVGPTDTQYF. The CDR3 nucleotides read TGTGCCAGCAGTGTGGTGGGACCCACAGATACGCAGTATTTT.

The sample holds a few counts of this clonotype. V usage is TRBV14 and J usage is TRBJ2-7; D remains unclear. This CDR3 region has 14 residues. CDR1 SGHDN and CDR2 FVKESK come from the germline V gene. The V and J ends lost 1 base and 1 base respectively, with 8 bases between them. CDR3 coding DNA: TGTGCCAGCAGCCAAGTGCCAGATTCCTACGAGCAGTACTTC. This codes for CASSQVPDSYEQYF.

The chain is built from TRBV5-5 and TRBJ2-1, with 13 bases lining up with TRBD2. Germline V gene lookup returns CDR1 SGHKS and CDR2 YYEKEE (reference sequence). CDR3 length: 16 amino acids. The junction had 8 bases not matched to a gene; V was cut back by 1 base and J by 10 bases. The chain's CDR3 is CASSLLTSGGALEQFF. In DNA, the CDR3 is TGTGCCAGCAGCTTGCTAACTAGCGGGGGGGCATTAGAGCAGTTCTTC.

This chain connects TRBV7-2 to TRBJ2-6; D is perhaps TRBD1 (6 bases). The CDR3 runs to 15 residues. V was shortened by 5 bases and J by 0 bases, with 8 bases between the two germline ends. Germline CDR1 is SGHTA and CDR2 is FQGNSA. CDR3 residues: CASSAGASGANVLTF. In nucleotides, the CDR3 is TGTGCCAGCAGCGCAGGGGCCTCTGGGGCCAACGTCCTGACTTTC.